The 10 T cell receptor beta chains below were found in one sample sequenced in a study of blood T cell repertoires in COVID-19. Method: immunoSEQ multiplex PCR; TCRdb's copy keeps in-frame clones and lacks some. Among over 30,000 clones listed, roughly 90% were seen once. What was sequenced was peripheral blood. The receptor source for this set is a man in his 70s with acute or convalescent COVID-19.

This clone was seen only a few times. V and J are TRBV5-6 and TRBJ2-1; TRBD2 matches 7 bases. Germline V lookup: CDR1 SGHDT, CDR2 YYEEEE. With 4 bases clipped from V and 9 bases from J, the junction kept 16 bases outside the gene matches. This CDR3 comprises 16 residues. The CDR3 coding sequence is TGTGCCAGCAGCCCACCGGGGGGTAACATCTTAAGTGAGCAGTTCTTC. This encodes CASSPPGGNILSEQFF.

The J gene is TRBJ2-1, the V gene TRBV7-9; 8 bases match TRBD2. Germline values: CDR1 SEHNR, CDR2 FQNEAQ (reference sequence). There are 13 residues in the CDR3. J gave up 15 bases and V 5 bases, and 12 bases lay outside the gene matches. As DNA, the CDR3 is TGTGCCAGCAGCGCGAGACCTAGCGGGCTTCTGTTCTTC. This gives the protein CASSARPSGLLFF.

V is TRBV12-5 and J is TRBJ2-5, with 10 bases fitting TRBD2. The germline CDR1 and CDR2 sequences are LGHNT and FRNRAP. Trimming removed 6 bases from V and 5 bases from J; junction bases left unmatched: 6. This CDR3 has 14 amino acids. The CDR3 nucleotides are TGTGCTAGTGGCCCCTTTAGCGGGAGGGAGACCCAGTACTTC. Its translation is CASGPFSGRETQYF.

This clone was seen once. CDR3 nucleotide sequence: TGTGCCAGCAGTTTGGGCGTCGGTGAGCAGTTCTTC. Translated: CASSLGVGEQFF. The chain employs TRBV28 and TRBJ2-1, with D uncertain. The CDR3 covers 12 residues. The germline V gene has CDR1 MDHEN and CDR2 SYDVKM. Trimming took 3 bases from V and 9 from J, leaving 9 bases between them.

This clone is a singleton in its sample. The chain combines TRBV3-1 (or the pseudogene TRBV3-2) with TRBJ2-1, with 10 bases fitting TRBD2. The germline gives CDR1 LGHDT, CDR2 YNNKEL (reference sequence). The V and J ends lost 5 bases and 0 bases, in that order; junction bases with no gene match: 4. The CDR3 runs 16 residues. The CDR3 here is CASSDPSGSSYNEQFF. The CDR3, as DNA: TGTGCCAGCAGCGATCCTAGCGGGAGCTCCTACAATGAGCAGTTCTTC.

V is TRBV13 and J is TRBJ2-1; 11 nucleotides agree with TRBD2. With V trimmed by 6 bases and J by 8 bases, 15 bases remained unmatched. The CDR3 covers 17 residues. The V gene's germline CDR1 is PRHDT and CDR2 FYEKMQ (reference sequence). CDR3 amino acids: CASSPGLAAIRGHEQFF. DNA of the CDR3: TGTGCCAGCAGTCCGGGACTAGCGGCCATAAGGGGACATGAGCAGTTCTTC.

The chain couples TRBV7-2 to TRBJ1-4; TRBD1 aligns across 8 bases. The V and J ends lost 4 bases and 7 bases, in that order; junction bases with no gene match: 8. The CDR3 contains 15 residues. Germline values: CDR1 SGHTA, CDR2 FQGNSA. DNA of the CDR3: TGTGCCAGCAGCTCCGCGACAGGGGCGAGTGAAAAACTGTTTTTT. It is translated as CASSSATGASEKLFF.

This chain uses TRBV18 with TRBJ2-1; 7 bases align to TRBD1. Germline V CDR1 and CDR2: KGHSH, LQKENI. CDR3 length: 14 amino acids. V shed 5 bases and J 4 bases; nucleotides not matched to a gene: 5. The CDR3 region has the DNA TGTGCCAGCTCAGGCGTGACAGGGTACAATGAGCAGTTCTTC. It specifies CASSGVTGYNEQFF.

The chain recombines TRBV2 with TRBJ2-7; TRBD2 matches 7 bases. This CDR3 is 14 amino acids long. Per germline, CDR1 SNHLY and CDR2 FYNNEI. With V trimmed by 4 bases and J by 2 bases, 5 bases remained unmatched. CDR3 region: CASSVGLEAYEQYF. The CDR3 DNA is TGTGCCAGCAGTGTCGGACTAGAGGCCTACGAGCAGTACTTC.

This chain uses TRBV18 with TRBJ1-5; no clear D gene. Trimming left V 0 bases short and J 3 bases short, with 6 bases between. The CDR3 sequence is 14 residues long. CDR1 is KGHSH and CDR2 is LQKENI in the germline V gene. The CDR3 coding sequence is TGTGCCAGCTCACCACCTGACAACAATCAGCCCCAGCATTTT. It encodes CASSPPDNNQPQHF.